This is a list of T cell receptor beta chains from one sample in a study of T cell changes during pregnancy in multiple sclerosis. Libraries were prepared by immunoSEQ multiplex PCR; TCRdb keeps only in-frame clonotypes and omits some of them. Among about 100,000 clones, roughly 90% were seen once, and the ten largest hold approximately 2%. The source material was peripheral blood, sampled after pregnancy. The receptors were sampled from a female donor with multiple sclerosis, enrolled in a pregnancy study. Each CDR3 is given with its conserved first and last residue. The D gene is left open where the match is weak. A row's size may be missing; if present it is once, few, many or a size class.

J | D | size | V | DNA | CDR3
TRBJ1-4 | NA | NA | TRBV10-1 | TGCGCCAGCAGTGAGAGGGGAAAACTGTTTTTT | CASSERGKLFF
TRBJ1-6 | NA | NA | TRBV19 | TGTGCCAGTAGTTTGACGACTGAATCACCCCTCCACTTT | CASSLTTESPLHF
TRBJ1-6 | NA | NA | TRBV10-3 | TGTGCCATCAGGGGCGAGGGATCCTATAATTCACCCCTCCACTTT | CAIRGEGSYNSPLHF
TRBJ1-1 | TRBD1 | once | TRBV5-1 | TGCGCCAGCAGCAGAGCCGGGACAGGGGGCGCCCCAAGGAACACTGAAGCTTTCTTT | CASSRAGTGGAPRNTEAFF
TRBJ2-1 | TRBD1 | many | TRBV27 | TGTGCCAGCAGTCCACCCCCGGACAGGGCCCATGAGCAGTTCTTC | CASSPPPDRAHEQFF
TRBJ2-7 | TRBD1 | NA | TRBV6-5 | TGTGCCAGCAGTTACGCTGGGACAGGGACCTCCTACGAGCAGTACTTC | CASSYAGTGTSYEQYF
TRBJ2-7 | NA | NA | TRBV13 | TGTGCCAGCAGCTTAGGCCTCTACGAGCAGTACTTC | CASSLGLYEQYF
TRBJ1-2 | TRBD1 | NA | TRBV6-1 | TGTGCCAGCAGTGAGAGGACAGGGATCAGCTATGGCTACACCTTC | CASSERTGISYGYTF
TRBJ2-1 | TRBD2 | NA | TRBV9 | TGTGCCAGCAGTACCAGACTAGCGGGGTACAATGAGCAGTTCTTC | CASSTRLAGYNEQFF
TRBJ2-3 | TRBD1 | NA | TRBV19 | TGTGCCAGTAGTACCGGACAGGGGGCAACAGATACGCAGTATTTT | CASSTGQGATDTQYF
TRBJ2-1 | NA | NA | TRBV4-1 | TGCGCCAGCAGCCCGGGGCTAGCGTATAGTACCTACAATGAGCAGTTCTTC | CASSPGLAYSTYNEQFF
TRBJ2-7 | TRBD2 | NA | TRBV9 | TGTGCCAGCAGCGTAGACCCATCTAGCGGCGTACTCTACGAGCAGTACTTC | CASSVDPSSGVLYEQYF
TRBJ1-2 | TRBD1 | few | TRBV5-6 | TGTGCCAGCAGCTTGGAGGGCAGGGGGCTCGCTAACTATGGCTACACCTTC | CASSLEGRGLANYGYTF
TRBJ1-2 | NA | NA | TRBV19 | TGTGCCAGTAGAATCCAGGGTTATGGCTACACCTTC | CASRIQGYGYTF
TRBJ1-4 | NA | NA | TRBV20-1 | TGCAGTACGCTACAGTTAGGAAAACTGTTTTTT | CSTLQLGKLFF
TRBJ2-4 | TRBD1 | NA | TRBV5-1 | TGCGCCAGCAGCTTACCCGGGACAGAGAAAAACATTCAGTACTTC | CASSLPGTEKNIQYF
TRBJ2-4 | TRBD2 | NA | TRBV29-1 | TGCAGCGTTGTCCTTGGGCTAGCGGGAGCCAAAAACATTCAGTACTTC | CSVVLGLAGAKNIQYF
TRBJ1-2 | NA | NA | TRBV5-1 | TGCGCCAGCAGCTTGGCGGCCGGGGCTAACTATGGCTACACCTTC | CASSLAAGANYGYTF
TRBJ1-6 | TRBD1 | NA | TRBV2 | TGTGCCAGCAGTGAAGTGGGGGACAGGGACGGGGATTCACCCCTCCACTTT | CASSEVGDRDGDSPLHF
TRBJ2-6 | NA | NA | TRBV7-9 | TGTGCCAGCAGCCCCGTTGTTTCTGGGGCCAACGTCCTGACTTTC | CASSPVVSGANVLTF
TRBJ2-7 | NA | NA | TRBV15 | TGTGCCACCAGCAGGCAGACAGAAGGCTACGAGCAGTACTTC | CATSRQTEGYEQYF
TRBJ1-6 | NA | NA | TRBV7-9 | TGTGCCAGCAGCTTTTCAGGGGATAATTCACCCCTCCACTTT | CASSFSGDNSPLHF
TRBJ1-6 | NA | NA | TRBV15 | TGTGCCACCAGCAGGGAGGGGAGGGACCCCCTTAATTCACCCCTCCACTTT | CATSREGRDPLNSPLHF
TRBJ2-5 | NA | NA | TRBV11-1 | TGTGCCAGCAGCGGATCGACTGTACAAGAGACCCAGTACTTC | CASSGSTVQETQYF
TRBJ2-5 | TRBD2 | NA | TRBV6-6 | TGTGCCAGCAGTTACATGGCTAGCGGGGAAGAGACCCAGTACTTC | CASSYMASGEETQYF
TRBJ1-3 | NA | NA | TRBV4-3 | TGCGCCAGCAGCCAAGAGCAGGGAAACACCATATATTTT | CASSQEQGNTIYF
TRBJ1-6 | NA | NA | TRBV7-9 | TGTGCCAGCAGCCCAGCAGGTTCCTATAATTCACCCCTCCACTTT | CASSPAGSYNSPLHF
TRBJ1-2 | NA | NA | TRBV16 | TGTGCCAGCAGCCAATCGGGGGCCCGCGGTGGCTACACCTTC | CASSQSGARGGYTF
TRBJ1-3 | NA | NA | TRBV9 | TGTGCCAGCAGCCCCACTGGGGCTACAGGACCGACATCCGGAAACACCATATATTTT | CASSPTGATGPTSGNTIYF
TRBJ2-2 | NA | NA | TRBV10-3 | TGTGCCATCAGTGACCCGACTCGCCCGAACACCGGGGAGCTGTTTTTT | CAISDPTRPNTGELFF
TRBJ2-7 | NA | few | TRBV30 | TGTGCCTGGAGTGTCAGCGGGCCCTACGAGCAGTACTTC | CAWSVSGPYEQYF
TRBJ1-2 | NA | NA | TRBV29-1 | TGCAGCGTCCCCGAGCAGGGTGGCGGCTACACCTTC | CSVPEQGGGYTF
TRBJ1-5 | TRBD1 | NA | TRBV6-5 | TGTGCCAGCAGTTTCCGGACAGGGGATCAGCCCCAGCATTTT | CASSFRTGDQPQHF
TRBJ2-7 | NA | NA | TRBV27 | TGTGCCAGCAGTTTATCGACGGGAGTTAAGGGTTACGAGCAGTACTTC | CASSLSTGVKGYEQYF
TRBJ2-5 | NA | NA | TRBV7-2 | TGTGCCAGCAGCTCCGATGGGCGCCAAGAGACCCAGTACTTC | CASSSDGRQETQYF
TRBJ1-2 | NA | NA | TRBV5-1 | TGCGCCAGCAGCTTGGGGGGGCCGCTGGGAAGCTACACCTTC | CASSLGGPLGSYTF
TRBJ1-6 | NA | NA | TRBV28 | TGTGCCAGCAGTTTTGGAGGGACCTATAATTCACCCCTCCACTTT | CASSFGGTYNSPLHF
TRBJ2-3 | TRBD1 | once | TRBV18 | TGTGCCAGCTCACCCCCGGACAGGGAACGTCCCGATTTT | CASSPPDRERPDF
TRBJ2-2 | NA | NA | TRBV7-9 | TGTGCCAGCAGCCCCTTTAGGGGGGGTGCCGGGGAGCTGTTTTTT | CASSPFRGGAGELFF
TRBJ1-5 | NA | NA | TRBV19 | TGTGCCAGTCTCGGTCTGGCCAGGGACAATCAGCCCCAGCATTTT | CASLGLARDNQPQHF